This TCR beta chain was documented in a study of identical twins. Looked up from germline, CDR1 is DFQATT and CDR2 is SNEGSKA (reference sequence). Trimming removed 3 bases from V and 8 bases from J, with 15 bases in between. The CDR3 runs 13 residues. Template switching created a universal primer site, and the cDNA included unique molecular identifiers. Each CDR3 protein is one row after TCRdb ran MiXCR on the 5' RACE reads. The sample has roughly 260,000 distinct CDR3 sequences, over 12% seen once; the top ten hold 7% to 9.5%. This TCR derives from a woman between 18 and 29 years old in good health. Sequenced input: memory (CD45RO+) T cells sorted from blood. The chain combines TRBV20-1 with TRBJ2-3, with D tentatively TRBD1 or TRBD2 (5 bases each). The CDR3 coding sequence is TGCAGTGCTAGGGGGGTAGACACTGTTACGCAGTATTTT. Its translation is CSARGVDTVTQYF.